These 23 T cell receptor beta chains were sequenced from one sample in a study of graft-versus-host responses after intestinal transplantation. The protocol was immunoSEQ multiplex PCR, while the TCRdb copy is restricted to in-frame clones and leaves out a portion. The sample has roughly 89,000 clones, around 90% seen once. No antigen has been assigned to these receptors. The material was unstimulated CD4+ T cells sorted from spleen or lymph node cells, obtained before intestinal transplant. The receptors were sampled from a human donor who received an intestinal transplant.

The chain is built from TRBV4-2 and TRBJ1-2; a weak D match, TRBD1 (5 bases). The CDR3 has 13 amino acids. Germline V gives CDR1 LGHNA, CDR2 YNFKEQ. The ends were cut back, 3 bases at V and 8 bases at J, with 13 bases in the middle. CDR3 sequence (DNA): TGTGCCAGCAGCCAGGAGGGTGGGGGAGGCTACACCTTC. It is translated as CASSQEGGGGYTF.

The chain carries TRBV7-2 and TRBJ2-3; 11 positions match TRBD2. CDR1 and CDR2 from the germline V gene are SGHTA and FQGNSA. This CDR3 is built from 16 residues. The V segment lost 5 bases and the J segment 1 base; nucleotides outside the gene matches: 5. Written as DNA, the CDR3 is TGTGCCAGCAGCCTTAGCGGGGGGGCGGGCACAGATACGCAGTATTTT. It specifies CASSLSGGAGTDTQYF.

The chain uses TRBV7-9 and TRBJ1-1; D is perhaps TRBD1 (5 bases). V shed 8 bases and J shed 6 bases, with 16 bases lying between them. CDR1 and CDR2 from the germline V gene are SEHNR and FQNEAQ (reference sequence). CDR3 length: 13 residues. The CDR3 DNA follows: TGTGCCAGCCGAATCAGGGAAGGCGCTGAAGCTTTCTTT. Its translation: CASRIREGAEAFF.

CDR3 amino acids: CASSSGVGTEAFF. In nucleotides, the CDR3 is TGTGCCAGCAGTTCGGGTGTGGGCACTGAAGCTTTCTTT. The chain links TRBV7-3 to TRBJ1-1; D is undetermined. This CDR3 spans 13 amino acids. CDR1 is SGHTA and CDR2 is FQGTGA in the germline V gene. V was shortened by 6 bases and J by 4 bases, with 12 bases between the two germline ends.

V and J are TRBV5-1 and TRBJ1-2; the D gene is possibly TRBD1 (5 bases). Germline lookup yields CDR1 SGHRS and CDR2 YFSETQ. This CDR3 is 13 amino acids long. Trimming cost V 5 bases and J 3 bases, with 11 bases left between them. For the CDR3, the DNA is TGCGCCAGCAGTGGCAGGGACTACTATGGCTACACCTTC. Translation gives CASSGRDYYGYTF.

The V call is TRBV6-5, the J call TRBJ1-2, with 8 positions matching TRBD1. Germline CDR1 MNHEY, CDR2 SVGAGI. This CDR3 has 16 residues. J gave up 0 bases and V 0 bases, and 3 bases lay outside the gene matches. The CDR3, as DNA: TGTGCCAGCAGTTACTCGAGACAGGGGACTAACTATGGCTACACCTTC. Amino acid sequence: CASSYSRQGTNYGYTF.

V usage is TRBV5-1 and J usage is TRBJ1-1, with 10 bases aligning to TRBD1. The V segment lost 4 bases and the J segment 2 bases; nucleotides outside the gene matches: 14. The CDR3 runs to 18 residues. CDR1 is SGHRS and CDR2 is YFSETQ in the germline V gene. CDR3 amino acids: CASSPSTGGFLFNTEAFF. The CDR3 region has the DNA TGCGCCAGCAGCCCCTCGACAGGGGGCTTCCTTTTCAACACTGAAGCTTTCTTT.

The V gene is TRBV27, the J gene TRBJ1-2; D might be TRBD1 (6 bases). CDR1 MNHEY and CDR2 SMNVEV come from the germline V gene (reference sequence). The CDR3 contains 14 residues. V was pared by 4 bases and J by 4 bases, with 13 bases between. CDR3 in DNA: TGTGCCAGCAGTTCCTTGCAGGGGTTCTATGGCTACACCTTC. Translating it yields CASSSLQGFYGYTF.

This chain joins TRBV6-5 and TRBJ2-7; 9 positions match TRBD2. J lost 4 bases, V lost 5 bases, and 6 bases had no gene match. This CDR3 region has 14 residues. CDR1 and CDR2 from the germline V gene are MNHEY and SVGAGI. The chain's CDR3 is CASSRRLAEYEQYF. The CDR3 DNA reads as TGTGCCAGCAGTCGAAGACTAGCGGAGTACGAGCAGTACTTC.

The V gene is TRBV7-8, the J gene TRBJ1-5; 8 nucleotides agree with TRBD1. The germline V gene has CDR1 SGHVS and CDR2 FQNEAQ. The CDR3 has 16 amino acids. The junction had 8 bases not matched to a gene; V was cut back by 5 bases and J by 2 bases. CDR3 loop: CASSLSQGARNQPQHF. For the CDR3, the DNA is TGTGCCAGCAGCCTAAGTCAGGGGGCCCGCAATCAGCCCCAGCATTTT.

The chain combines TRBV7-9 with TRBJ2-5, with a weak D call TRBD1 (6 bases). The CDR3 covers 15 residues. Trimming took off 5 bases at V and 6 bases at J, with 19 bases between the two ends. Germline CDR1 SEHNR, CDR2 FQNEAQ (reference sequence). CDR3 DNA: TGTGCCAGCAGCGCTCCGGGACACTTGAAAAAGACCCAGTACTTC. It translates to CASSAPGHLKKTQYF. Variable domain in full (rest from reference TRBV7-9 and TRBJ2-5): DTGVSQNPRHKITKRGQNVTFRCDPISEHNRLYWYRQTLGQGPEFLTYFQNEAQLEKSRLLSDRFSAERPKGSFSTLEIQRTEQGDSAMYLCASSAPGHLKKTQYFGPGTRLLVL.

The chain is built from TRBV30 and TRBJ1-4; 9 bases fit TRBD1. Germline V gives CDR1 GTSNPN, CDR2 SVGIG (reference sequence). With 6 bases clipped from V and 5 bases from J, the junction kept 4 bases outside the gene matches. The CDR3 is 13 residues long. Here the CDR3 DNA reads TGTGCCTGTCTCGGGACAGGGAATGAAAAACTGTTTTTT. Translation: CACLGTGNEKLFF. The full variable domain, its missing parts supplied by reference TRBV30 and TRBJ1-4, is SQTIHQWPATLVQPVGSPLSLECTVEGTSNPNLYWYRQAAGRGLQLLFYSVGIGQISSEVPQNLSASRPQDRQFILSSKKLLLSDSGFYLCACLGTGNEKLFFGSGTQLSVL.

This chain uses TRBV5-1 with TRBJ2-5; D gene uncertain. V was clipped by 4 bases and J by 5 bases, with 15 bases between them. Germline V gene lookup returns CDR1 SGHRS and CDR2 YFSETQ. This CDR3 spans 14 amino acids. In nucleotides, the CDR3 is TGCGCCAGCAGCGTGCTCGGGTACCGGGAGACCCAGTACTTC. It yields the protein CASSVLGYRETQYF.

V is TRBV30 and J is TRBJ2-7; D is perhaps TRBD1 (6 bases). V lost 2 bases, J lost 2 bases, and 10 bases lay in between. CDR1 GTSNPN and CDR2 SVGIG come from the germline V gene (reference sequence). This CDR3 region has 13 residues. CDR3 amino acids: CAWSLGGTYEQYF. CDR3 DNA sequence: TGTGCCTGGAGTCTAGGGGGTACCTACGAGCAGTACTTC. The variable domain in full, with the rest retrieved from reference TRBV30 and TRBJ2-7, is SQTIHQWPATLVQPVGSPLSLECTVEGTSNPNLYWYRQAAGRGLQLLFYSVGIGQISSEVPQNLSASRPQDRQFILSSKKLLLSDSGFYLCAWSLGGTYEQYFGPGTRLTVT.

This clone occurred once. The rearrangement uses TRBV19 and TRBJ2-7; 10 bases are shared with TRBD2. This CDR3 is 19 amino acids long. J was trimmed by 7 bases and V by 1 base; bases with no gene match: 19. CDR1 and CDR2 (germline): LNHDA, SQIVND (reference sequence). The CDR3 loop reads CASSIVGPSGSFRGSEQYF. CDR3 nucleotides: TGTGCCAGTAGTATAGTCGGGCCTAGCGGGAGTTTCCGGGGGTCGGAGCAGTACTTC.

The genes are TRBV5-1 and TRBJ2-1; 13 nucleotides match TRBD2. Germline CDR1 and CDR2: SGHRS and YFSETQ. The CDR3 length is 15 residues. V shed 6 bases, J shed 4 bases, and the junction held 4 bases outside the gene matches. The CDR3 sequence is CASTQLAGGYNEQFF. The CDR3 DNA is TGCGCCAGCACCCAACTAGCGGGAGGGTACAATGAGCAGTTCTTC.

The chain carries TRBV28 and TRBJ2-3, with D unclear. The germline V gene encodes CDR1 MDHEN and CDR2 SYDVKM. V was pared by 7 bases and J by 0 bases, with 2 bases between. The CDR3 is made up of 11 amino acids. CDR3 residues: CASTSTDTQYF. The CDR3 DNA is TGTGCCAGCACTAGCACAGATACGCAGTATTTT. The whole variable domain, remainder taken from reference TRBV28 and TRBJ2-3, is DVKVTQSSRYLVKRTGEKVFLECVQDMDHENMFWYRQDPGLGLRLIYFSYDVKMKEKGDIPEGYSVSREKKERFSLILESASTNQTSMYLCASTSTDTQYFGPGTRLTVL.

The genes are TRBV30 and TRBJ1-5, with D possibly matching TRBD1 (5 bases). Germline V CDR1 and CDR2: GTSNPN, SVGIG (reference sequence). The CDR3 spans 15 residues. V was trimmed by 0 bases and J by 2 bases, leaving 11 bases between them. The CDR3 sequence: CAWSVLGGGNQPQHF. DNA for the CDR3: TGTGCCTGGAGTGTACTCGGGGGTGGCAATCAGCCCCAGCATTTT. Filled out from reference TRBV30 and TRBJ1-5, the complete variable domain reads SQTIHQWPATLVQPVGSPLSLECTVEGTSNPNLYWYRQAAGRGLQLLFYSVGIGQISSEVPQNLSASRPQDRQFILSSKKLLLSDSGFYLCAWSVLGGGNQPQHFGDGTRLSIL.

This clone was observed once. The V call is TRBV5-1, the J call TRBJ1-2; 8 bases are a match to TRBD1. The CDR3 length is 15 residues. V shed 2 bases and J 2 bases; nucleotides not matched to a gene: 5. Germline CDR1 reads SGHRS; CDR2 reads YFSETQ. The CDR3 region is CASSFVTGGNYGYTF. The CDR3 DNA sequence: TGCGCCAGCAGCTTTGTTACAGGGGGGAACTATGGCTACACCTTC. Full variable domain (missing parts from reference TRBV5-1 and TRBJ1-2): KAGVTQTPRYLIKTRGQQVTLSCSPISGHRSVSWYQQTPGQGLQFLFEYFSETQRNKGNFPGRFSGRQFSNSRSEMNVSTLELGDSALYLCASSFVTGGNYGYTFGSGTRLTVV.

Written as DNA, the CDR3 is TGTGCCAGCAGCGTGGACAGTTCTAACTATGGCTACACCTTC. Its translation is CASSVDSSNYGYTF. V is TRBV9 and J is TRBJ1-2, with TRBD1 as a possible D gene (6 bases). The CDR3 runs 14 residues. Trimming stripped 2 bases from V and 0 bases from J, with 8 bases between. Germline V gene data show CDR1 as SGDLS and CDR2 as YYNGEE.

This chain connects TRBV2 to TRBJ2-4; no definite D call. The germline CDR1 and CDR2 sequences are SNHLY and FYNNEI. V shed 4 bases and J shed 0 bases, with 4 bases lying between them. The CDR3 extends over 13 amino acids. The CDR3 here is CASSGLAKNIQYF. CDR3 sequence (DNA): TGTGCCAGCAGTGGACTAGCCAAAAACATTCAGTACTTC.

The V call is TRBV7-6, the J call TRBJ1-1; D unresolved. The CDR3 consists of 13 residues. V dropped 6 bases and J dropped 1 base, with 9 bases sitting between them. Germline V lookup: CDR1 SGHVS, CDR2 FNYEAQ. For the CDR3, the DNA is TGTGCCAGCAGTTTGGGCCAGAACACTGAAGCTTTCTTT. This translates into CASSLGQNTEAFF.

This chain uses TRBV2 with TRBJ1-1; 10 bases are shared with TRBD1. This CDR3 is 15 amino acids long. The V gene's germline CDR1 is SNHLY and CDR2 FYNNEI. V was pared by 5 bases and J by 2 bases, with 5 bases of the junction left unmatched. The CDR3 DNA follows: TGTGCCAGCAGTACCGGGACAGGGGTTAACACTGAAGCTTTCTTT. Residues: CASSTGTGVNTEAFF.